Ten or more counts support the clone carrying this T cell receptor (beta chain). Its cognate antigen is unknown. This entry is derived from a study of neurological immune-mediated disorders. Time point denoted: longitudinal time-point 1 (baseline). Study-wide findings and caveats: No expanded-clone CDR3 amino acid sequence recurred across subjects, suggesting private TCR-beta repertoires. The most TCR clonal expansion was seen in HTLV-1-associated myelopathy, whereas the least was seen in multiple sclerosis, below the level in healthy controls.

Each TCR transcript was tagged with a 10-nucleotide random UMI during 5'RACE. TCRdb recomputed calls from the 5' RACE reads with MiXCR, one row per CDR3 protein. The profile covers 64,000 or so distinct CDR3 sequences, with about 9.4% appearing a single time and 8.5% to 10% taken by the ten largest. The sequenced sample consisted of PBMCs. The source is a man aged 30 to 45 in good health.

The CDR3 coding sequence is TGTGCCAGCAGCTTAGCTTCGTTGGGGACGGGCTACACCTTC. Protein: CASSLASLGTGYTF. This chain joins TRBV7-2 and TRBJ1-2; tentatively, D is TRBD1 (5 bases). V was cut by 0 bases and J by 8 bases, with 13 bases left in between. Per the germline V gene, CDR1 is SGHTA and CDR2 is FQGNSA. This CDR3 contains 14 residues.